This TCR beta chain stems from a study of blood T cell repertoires in COVID-19. Turning to the study itself: PBMCs, B-cell-depleted T cells, or T cells provided the cDNA or gDNA that made up the material.

Recruits, aged roughly 18 to 100 years, lived in 24 US areas. In the original processing: For nucleated cells, counts were estimated from reference gene primer amplification. Libraries were prepared by immunoSEQ multiplex PCR; TCRdb keeps only in-frame clonotypes and omits some of them. The V and J calls and clone size are taken from that table; D and trimming were inferred from the DNA. This table holds 200,000 to 300,000 clones, more than 75% found once. The CDR3 contains 13 residues. The germline CDR1 and CDR2 sequences are GTSNPN and SVGIG (reference sequence). Trimming took off 4 bases at V and 5 bases at J, with 12 bases between the two ends. The table lists this clone with a count of one.

The chain couples TRBV30 to TRBJ2-1, with a possible D match to TRBD2 (5 bases). Sequenced sample: PBMCs or T cells enriched from blood (not recorded which). This clonotype was sampled from a woman in her forties with acute COVID-19. The CDR3: CAWTPGVDNEQFF. The CDR3 DNA reads as TGTGCCTGGACCCCCGGGGTGGACAATGAGCAGTTCTTC.